This TCR beta chain was retrieved from a study of response to subunit inactivated influenza vaccine (dated by TCRdb to the late 2010s). With regard to the full study: To follow how T cells responded to a trivalent subunit inactivated influenza vaccine, the researchers relied on deep quantitative profiling of the T cell receptor repertoire.

CDR1 and CDR2, per the germline V gene, are SGHTA and FQGNSA. The CDR3 is 9 residues long, counting both termini. The paper's findings and limits, for the study overall: The authors suggested that each seasonal influenza vaccination may recruit only a limited number of new T cells.

Libraries were constructed by RT-PCR. Sequencing used an Illumina HiSeq 2500. TCRdb ran its own pipeline on the public reads, namely fastp trimming at Q25 and MiXCR clone calling, and kept in-frame beta chains. Rows matching on CDR3 protein sequence are summarized as one entry with the most common DNA and genes. Recorded for this sample are 500,000 to 600,000 distinct CDR3 sequences; less than 8% of them occurred a single time. Approximately 13% of the sample comes from the top ten. Of note for this clonotype: Its antigen remains unidentified. This likely comes from a read error, as the CDR3 has no conserved phenylalanine or tryptophan at its end. Because the CDR3's place on the DNA is in doubt, the DNA is left out and the CDR3 is given as listed by TCRdb.

The V and J genes are TRBV7-2 and TRBJ1-1; no DNA check was done on the table's D call, TRBD1. The sample here was PBMCs from blood, taken around 25 months after vaccination. This TCR derives from a man aged 50 to 69 who received an inactivated influenza vaccine. Donor details come from another sample of the same person, matched by shared clones. The CDR3 protein sequence reads: CASTPGGLI.